One sample yielded the 3 T cell receptor beta chains listed below, sequenced in a study of T cell responses to AZD1222 COVID-19 vaccine. Assay used: immunoSEQ multiplex PCR; TCRdb lists only in-frame clones, some missing. Seen here are 150,000 or so clones, roughly 90% observed once, and the top ten hold around 1.4%. The sample in question was peripheral blood, obtained on day 0 of AZD1222 vaccination. Receptors originate from an adult in good health.

This rearrangement joins TRBV7-2 to TRBJ2-6, with D perhaps TRBD2 (6 bases). This CDR3 is 16 amino acids long. V was cut by 1 base and J by 0 bases, with 7 bases left in between. Germline values: CDR1 SGHTA, CDR2 FQGNSA. This CDR3 is CASSLVRGSGANVLTF. Here the CDR3 DNA reads TGTGCCAGCAGCTTAGTGCGGGGCTCTGGGGCCAACGTCCTGACTTTC.

The chain links TRBV19 to TRBJ1-6; D is undetermined. The germline CDR1 and CDR2 sequences are LNHDA and SQIVND (reference sequence). Trimming stripped 2 bases from V and 7 bases from J, with 15 bases between. This CDR3 is 16 amino acids long. CDR3 sequence reads: CASSIRRHPGNSPLHF. CDR3 nucleotide sequence: TGTGCCAGTAGTATAAGACGTCACCCGGGGAATTCACCCCTCCACTTT. The full variable domain, completed using reference TRBV19 and TRBJ1-6, is DGGITQSPKYLFRKEGQNVTLSCEQNLNHDAMYWYRQDPGQGLRLIYYSQIVNDFQKGDIAEGYSVSREKKESFPLTVTSAQKNPTAFYLCASSIRRHPGNSPLHFGNGTRLTVT.

The J gene is TRBJ2-5, the V gene TRBV13, with 7 positions matching TRBD2. Trimming cost V 4 bases and J 6 bases; bases outside gene matches: 11. The CDR3 spans 15 residues. Germline V CDR1 and CDR2: PRHDT, FYEKMQ (reference sequence). CDR3 amino acids: CASSSTGTTMQTQYF. The CDR3 coding sequence is TGTGCCAGCAGCTCTACCGGGACTACCATGCAGACCCAGTACTTC.